These 6 T cell receptor beta chains were all obtained from the same sample, sequenced in a study of T cell repertoires in cytomegalovirus infection. No cognate antigen is known for these TCRs. TCRdb reprocessed the reads via MiXCR and lists one record per CDR3 protein. The table shows fewer than 1,000,000 distinct CDR3 sequences, with around 29% occurring only once. The material was cultured CD8+ T cells from PBMCs, obtained from culture after CMV antigen stimulation. These receptors were obtained from a human donor in good health (CMV status not recorded). Some clones in this sample may be carry-over from other donors' samples.

This clonotype turned up a few times. The CDR3 sequence is CASTSGGPFYGYTF. DNA of the CDR3: TGTGCCAGCACTTCTGGGGGGCCGTTCTATGGCTACACCTTC. The rearrangement joins TRBV5-6 to TRBJ1-2; D possibly corresponds to TRBD1 (6 bases). Germline V CDR1 and CDR2: SGHDT, YYEEEE. The CDR3 extends over 14 amino acids. The V gene lost 6 bases and the J gene lost 4 bases, with 16 bases spanning the gap. Looking up the rest from reference TRBV5-6 and TRBJ1-2 gives the full variable domain: DAGVTQSPTHLIKTRGQQVTLRCSPKSGHDTVSWYQQALGQGPQFIFQYYEEEERQRGNFPDRFSGHQFPNYSSELNVNALLLGDSALYLCASTSGGPFYGYTFGSGTRLTVV.

This clonotype came up a few times. The chain uses TRBV6-1 and TRBJ1-2; no clear D. Germline CDR1 and CDR2: MNHNS and SASEGT. V was cut by 5 bases and J by 7 bases, with 20 bases left in between. The CDR3 is 15 residues long. CDR3 residues: CASSNRGHYRSGYTF. CDR3 DNA sequence: TGTGCCAGCAGTAACCGAGGCCACTACCGGAGTGGCTACACCTTC.

This clonotype appeared many times. At one end, the junction sequence differs from germline, possibly due to a read error. The chain employs TRBV7-8 and TRBJ2-7; a possible D gene is TRBD1 (6 bases). This CDR3 spans 15 amino acids. In germline, CDR1 is SGHVS, CDR2 FQNEAQ. CDR3 amino acids: CASSLVGALPHEQYF. DNA for the CDR3: TGTGCCAGCAGCTTAGTGGGGGCGCTTCCCCACGAGCAGTACTTT.

This clonotype has a handful of counts. The V gene is TRBV7-6, the J gene TRBJ2-3, with D possibly called TRBD1 or TRBD2 (5 bases each). The CDR3 is made up of 13 amino acids. Germline V lookup: CDR1 SGHVS, CDR2 FNYEAQ. Trimming pared 7 bases from V and 0 bases from J, leaving 8 bases between. The CDR3 DNA follows: TGTGCCAGCATAGAGGGGAGCACAGATACGCAGTATTTT. This gives the protein CASIEGSTDTQYF. Variable domain in full (rest from reference TRBV7-6 and TRBJ2-3): GAGVSQSPRYKVTKRGQDVALRCDPISGHVSLYWYRQALGQGPEFLTYFNYEAQQDKSGLPNDRFSAERPEGSISTLTIQRTEQRDSAMYRCASIEGSTDTQYFGPGTRLTVL.

This clonotype was seen a handful of times. The chain links TRBV12-5 to TRBJ2-7; 7 positions agree with TRBD1. This CDR3 region has 16 residues. The V gene end was trimmed by 0 bases and the J gene end by 2 bases; junction bases not matched to a gene: 7. The V gene's germline CDR1 is LGHNT and CDR2 FRNRAP. The CDR3 spells CASGLVARGPPYEQYF. The DNA for the CDR3 is TGTGCTAGTGGTTTGGTAGCAAGGGGGCCACCCTACGAGCAGTACTTC. Together with reference TRBV12-5 and TRBJ2-7, the CDR3 gives the full variable domain: DARVTQTPRHKVTEMGQEVTMRCQPILGHNTVFWYRQTMMQGLELLAYFRNRAPLDDSGMPKDRFSAEMPDATLATLKIQPSEPRDSAVYFCASGLVARGPPYEQYFGPGTRLTVT.

This clonotype was seen only a few times. J is TRBJ2-7 and V is TRBV7-9; tentatively, D is TRBD1 or TRBD2 (6 bases each). V was pared by 5 bases and J by 2 bases, with 19 bases between. The CDR3 consists of 16 residues. Germline CDR1 SEHNR, CDR2 FQNEAQ (reference sequence). CDR3: CASSDTTGTGAYEQYF. DNA for the CDR3: TGTGCCAGCAGCGATACTACAGGGACTGGAGCCTACGAGCAGTACTTC.